Below, 27 T cell receptor beta chains from the same sample are listed, as sequenced in a study of shared clonotypes between healthy human individuals. Repertoires were generated with immunoSEQ multiplex PCR, while TCRdb's copy carries only in-frame clones and drops some. The data show some 360,000 clones, with around 79% seen just once and under 11% held by the top ten. Material for sequencing was memory CD4+ T cells sorted from blood. Described subset: CD45RA-negative fraction. These receptors were obtained from a young man in good health.

This clone was seen only a few times. This sequence joins TRBV28 and TRBJ1-4, with 7 bases fitting TRBD1. CDR1 MDHEN and CDR2 SYDVKM come from the germline V gene. V gave up 5 bases and J gave up 3 bases; unmatched junction bases: 6. The CDR3 runs 15 residues. The CDR3 spells CASSVNRGANEKLFF. CDR3 DNA sequence: TGTGCCAGCAGTGTCAACAGGGGTGCTAATGAAAAACTGTTTTTT.

This rearrangement joins TRBV11-1 to TRBJ1-1, with D possibly matching TRBD1 (6 bases). The CDR3 consists of 16 residues. Germline V CDR1 and CDR2: SGHAT, FQDESV (reference sequence). V was trimmed by 5 bases and J by 4 bases, leaving 20 bases between them. The CDR3 loop reads CASSPSRTVRGTEAFF. The CDR3 region has the DNA TGTGCCAGCAGCCCAAGCCGGACTGTCAGGGGCACTGAAGCTTTCTTT.

This clone was observed a few times. The gene calls are TRBV4-3 and TRBJ2-5, with 8 bases aligning to TRBD2. Germline loops: CDR1 LGHNA, CDR2 YSLEER. Trimming removed 1 base from V and 4 bases from J; junction bases left unmatched: 11. The CDR3 totals 17 residues. CDR3 coding DNA: TGCGCCAGCAGCCAAGGCCGGGAGGGCCTGGGTAGAGAGACCCAGTACTTC. Translated: CASSQGREGLGRETQYF.

The chain links TRBV5-6 to TRBJ1-2; D is uncertain. V shed 1 base and J shed 2 bases, with 12 bases lying between them. The length of the CDR3 is 15 residues. Germline assignment: CDR1 SGHDT and CDR2 YYEEEE. CDR3 protein: CASSLSGPRNYGYTF. Written as DNA, the CDR3 is TGTGCCAGCAGCTTGTCTGGCCCTAGAAACTATGGCTACACCTTC.

This clone came up once. The rearrangement joins TRBV19 to TRBJ1-1; 8 bases map to TRBD1. After removal of 4 bases from V and 8 bases from J, the junction contained 12 bases not matched to a gene. CDR1 LNHDA and CDR2 SQIVND come from the germline V gene (reference sequence). The CDR3 is made up of 15 amino acids. The CDR3 DNA follows: TGTGCCAGTAGTACAAGCCCAGGGGGCAGGGCGGAAGCTTTCTTT. Residues: CASSTSPGGRAEAFF.

This rearrangement joins TRBV2 to TRBJ1-6, with a possible D match to TRBD1 (6 bases). Trimming removed 5 bases at V and 6 bases at J, with 14 bases between. In germline, CDR1 is SNHLY, CDR2 FYNNEI. This CDR3 has 15 residues. The CDR3 is CASSPRQAINSPLHF. Here the CDR3 DNA reads TGTGCCAGCAGTCCGAGACAGGCCATTAATTCACCCCTCCACTTT.

The chain has TRBV4-2 and TRBJ2-1; possibly TRBD1 for D (6 bases). Germline assignment: CDR1 LGHNA and CDR2 YNFKEQ. Trimming left V 0 bases short and J 9 bases short, with 12 bases between. CDR3 length: 14 residues. The DNA for the CDR3 is TGTGCCAGCAGCCAAGAGGGGACATTTGCTGAGCAGTTCTTC. Amino acids: CASSQEGTFAEQFF.

Turning to this clone: One end of the junction is discordant with germline, which a read error may explain. CDR3 DNA: TGTGCCAGCAGCGGCATGACAGGGAGCAAAGATACGCAGTATTTT. Encoded protein: CASSGMTGSKDTQYF. The chain couples TRBV9 to TRBJ2-3; 7 nucleotides match TRBD1. CDR3 length: 15 residues. CDR1 is SGDLS and CDR2 is YYNGEE in the germline V gene.

The table lists this clone with a count of one. The junction does not match germline at one end; this may be a read error. V and J are TRBV6-1 and TRBJ1-1; no reliable D call. The CDR3 is 16 residues long. CDR1 MNHNS and CDR2 SASEGT come from the germline V gene. CDR3: CASREDHRGMNTEAFF. CDR3 DNA: TGTGCCAGCAGAGAAGATCACCGGGGTATGAACACTGAAGCTTTCTTT.

This sequence joins TRBV5-6 and TRBJ2-3, with 9 bases aligning to TRBD2. V lost 1 base to trimming and J lost 4 bases; unmatched junction nucleotides: 7. CDR1 and CDR2 (germline): SGHDT, YYEEEE. The CDR3 covers 16 residues. The CDR3 coding sequence is TGTGCCAGCAGCTTGCTTGCGGGAGGGCGCCCAGATACGCAGTATTTT. Encoded protein: CASSLLAGGRPDTQYF.

The J gene is TRBJ2-5, the V gene TRBV5-5; TRBD1 matches 12 bases. From germline, CDR1 is SGHKS and CDR2 YYEKEE (reference sequence). After removal of 4 bases from V and 5 bases from J, the junction contained 9 bases not matched to a gene. The CDR3 is made up of 16 amino acids. The CDR3 DNA sequence: TGTGCCAGCAGCAAGGGACAGGGGGCGTCGATGGAGACCCAGTACTTC. Translation: CASSKGQGASMETQYF.

The J gene is TRBJ2-7, the V gene TRBV10-2, with 8 bases lining up with TRBD2. This CDR3 region has 14 residues. Unmatched junction bases numbered 6, after V lost 6 bases and J lost 2 bases. In germline, CDR1 is WSHSY, CDR2 SAAADI. CDR3 sequence (DNA): TGCGCCAGCAGAGAAGCGGGAGTCACCTACGAGCAGTACTTC. This codes for CASREAGVTYEQYF.

This chain uses TRBV28 with TRBJ1-2; no reliable D call. The CDR3 runs to 15 residues. Germline CDR1 and CDR2: MDHEN and SYDVKM. V lost 7 bases and J 9 bases, leaving 24 bases between the germline ends. CDR3 nucleotide sequence: TGTGCCAGCAACCGACCGCCTGACTTGACACCGAGCTACACCTTC. As protein: CASNRPPDLTPSYTF.

The rearrangement uses TRBV7-2 and TRBJ2-7, with 7 bases matching TRBD2. Germline values: CDR1 SGHTA, CDR2 FQGNSA. The CDR3 is 14 amino acids. J gave up 3 bases and V 5 bases, and 7 bases lay outside the gene matches. The CDR3 DNA reads TGTGCCAGCAGCCCGACTGGGACTAACTACGAGCAGTACTTC. As protein: CASSPTGTNYEQYF.

The chain is built from TRBV10-3 and TRBJ2-7; 12 bases agree with TRBD2. The CDR3 extends over 13 amino acids. Germline CDR1 ENHRY, CDR2 SYGVKD. J was trimmed by 3 bases and V by 8 bases; bases with no gene match: 2. The CDR3 DNA follows: TGTGCCATCTCGGGACTAGCGGGCTACGAGCAGTACTTC. This translates into CAISGLAGYEQYF.

J is TRBJ1-1 and V is TRBV5-1; D gene ambiguous. Germline CDR1 and CDR2: SGHRS and YFSETQ. This CDR3 has 12 residues. V lost 4 bases and J lost 7, with 11 bases in between. The CDR3 region is CASSPNWGEAFF. CDR3 DNA sequence: TGCGCCAGCAGCCCAAACTGGGGTGAAGCTTTCTTT.

The chain uses TRBV9 and TRBJ2-1; 10 positions match TRBD2. CDR3 length: 15 amino acids. The V and J ends lost 3 bases and 3 bases, in that order; junction bases with no gene match: 3. The germline CDR1 and CDR2 sequences are SGDLS and YYNGEE. The CDR3 coding sequence is TGTGCCAGCAGCGCGTCTAGCGGGAGCTACAATGAGCAGTTCTTC. Its protein product is CASSASSGSYNEQFF.

The V and J genes are TRBV7-8 and TRBJ2-7; 8 bases match TRBD2. The V and J ends lost 4 bases and 5 bases, in that order; junction bases with no gene match: 10. The V gene's germline CDR1 is SGHVS and CDR2 FQNEAQ. CDR3 length: 15 amino acids. CDR3 region: CASSSVREGPNEQYF. Written as DNA, the CDR3 is TGTGCCAGCAGCTCGGTACGGGAGGGGCCAAACGAGCAGTACTTC.

This chain uses TRBV5-1 with TRBJ2-7; possible D gene TRBD2, 5 bases. Germline V CDR1 and CDR2: SGHRS, YFSETQ. This CDR3 region has 15 residues. The V end was cut by 4 bases, the J end by 2 bases, with 16 bases between. The CDR3 region has the DNA TGCGCCAGCAGCCTCCTAGGCGGGTCTGCCTACGAGCAGTACTTC. Amino acids: CASSLLGGSAYEQYF.

The V gene is TRBV5-1, the J gene TRBJ2-7; perhaps TRBD1 as D (6 bases). Germline CDR1 SGHRS, CDR2 YFSETQ. This CDR3 comprises 13 residues. V shed 4 bases and J shed 4 bases, with 12 bases lying between them. The CDR3 nucleotides read TGCGCCAGCAGCCAGCCAGGGGCGTACGAGCAGTACTTC. It codes for CASSQPGAYEQYF.

The chain carries TRBV7-7 and TRBJ2-1; D is possibly TRBD1 (6 bases). The CDR3 spans 13 residues. Trimming pared 1 base from V and 10 bases from J, leaving 11 bases between. Germline V gene sequence: CDR1 SSHAT, CDR2 FNYEAQ (reference sequence). The CDR3 DNA sequence: TGTGCCAGCAGCTTAGAGAGGGGGAGCGAGCAGTTCTTC. Translating it yields CASSLERGSEQFF. Variable domain in full (rest from reference TRBV7-7 and TRBJ2-1): GAGVSQSPRYKVTKRGQDVTLRCDPISSHATLYWYQQALGQGPEFLTYFNYEAQPDKSGLPSDRFSAERPEGSISTLTIQRTEQRDSAMYRCASSLERGSEQFFGPGTRLTVL.

This chain connects TRBV5-5 to TRBJ2-1; possibly TRBD1 for D (6 bases). This CDR3 spans 14 amino acids. The germline gives CDR1 SGHKS, CDR2 YYEKEE (reference sequence). With 7 bases removed from V and 0 bases from J, the gap between germline ends came to 11 bases. The CDR3 region has the DNA TGTGCCAGCGAGGGGGTAGCCTCCTACAATGAGCAGTTCTTC. Translating it yields CASEGVASYNEQFF. The full variable domain, in which reference TRBV5-5 and TRBJ2-1 provide the parts outside the CDR3, is DAGVTQSPTHLIKTRGQQVTLRCSPISGHKSVSWYQQVLGQGPQFIFQYYEKEERGRGNFPDRFSARQFPNYSSELNVNALLLGDSALYLCASEGVASYNEQFFGPGTRLTVL.

This rearrangement joins TRBV7-2 to TRBJ2-7; possible D gene TRBD2, 6 bases. The germline gives CDR1 SGHTA, CDR2 FQGNSA. The V end was cut by 0 bases, the J end by 2 bases, with 11 bases between. This CDR3 comprises 15 residues. Written as DNA, the CDR3 is TGTGCCAGCAGCTTAGCGCCGGGACTCACCTACGAGCAGTACTTC. Encoded protein: CASSLAPGLTYEQYF.

The chain carries TRBV29-1 and TRBJ2-7, with 9 nucleotides matching TRBD2. With 0 bases clipped from V and 7 bases from J, the junction kept 7 bases outside the gene matches. Germline values: CDR1 SQVTM, CDR2 ANQGSEA. The CDR3 runs 14 residues. CDR3 coding DNA: TGCAGCGTTGAAGATCGGCGGGAGGGCCGGGAGCAGTACTTC. Encoded protein: CSVEDRREGREQYF.

The rearrangement joins TRBV18 to TRBJ2-7; the D gene could be TRBD1 or TRBD2 (5 bases each). CDR3 size: 13 residues. Deletions cut 4 bases from V and 0 bases from J, with 7 bases between. CDR1 is KGHSH and CDR2 is LQKENI in the germline V gene. CDR3 DNA sequence: TGTGCCAGCTCACAAGGGACCTCCTACGAGCAGTACTTC. Encoded protein: CASSQGTSYEQYF.

This clone was observed many times. The genes are TRBV5-1 and TRBJ2-7; 12 nucleotides line up with TRBD2. Germline V CDR1 and CDR2: SGHRS, YFSETQ. The CDR3 consists of 15 residues. The J segment lost 5 bases and the V segment lost 0 bases, leaving 3 bases of the junction unmatched. The DNA of the CDR3 is TGCGCCAGCAGCTTGGAGACTAGCGGGAGCCACGAGCAGTACTTC. This encodes CASSLETSGSHEQYF.

This sequence joins TRBV11-2 and TRBJ2-5, with TRBD1 matching 7 bases. The J call may be mistaken, given a closer DNA end match to TRBJ2-7. The CDR3 loop spans 14 amino acids. Germline CDR1 and CDR2: SGHAT and FQNNGV. The CDR3 loop is CASSLYRGSYEQYF. DNA for the CDR3: TGTGCCAGCAGCCTATACAGGGGCTCCTACGAGCAGTACTTC.